This passage covers 14 T cell receptor beta chains from one sample sequenced in a study of blood T cell repertoires in COVID-19. Libraries were prepared by immunoSEQ multiplex PCR; TCRdb keeps only in-frame clonotypes and omits some of them. The sample holds more than 300,000 clones, more than 75% seen once. The specimen was PBMCs or T cells enriched from blood (not recorded which). The receptors originated from a young man who had recovered from COVID-19.

The gene calls are TRBV2 and TRBJ2-3, with 10 bases identical to TRBD2. This CDR3 spans 17 amino acids. Germline V CDR1 and CDR2: SNHLY, FYNNEI. Germline trimming cut 7 bases from V and 2 bases from J; bases unmatched to any gene: 12. CDR3 DNA: TGTGCCAGCATCTCGACTAGCGGGTCCGTTTTCACAGATACGCAGTATTTT. Protein product: CASISTSGSVFTDTQYF.

The V and J genes are TRBV2 and TRBJ2-3; 7 bases are shared with TRBD1. This CDR3 comprises 15 residues. Per the germline V gene, CDR1 is SNHLY and CDR2 is FYNNEI. The trim removed 5 bases at V and 8 bases at J, leaving 13 bases unmatched. The CDR3 DNA is TGTGCCAGCAGTCCCCGGGACAGAACGAGGAGTACGCAGTATTTT. It specifies CASSPRDRTRSTQYF. The full variable domain, its missing parts supplied by reference TRBV2 and TRBJ2-3, is EPEVTQTPSHQVTQMGQEVILRCVPISNHLYFYWYRQILGQKVEFLVSFYNNEISEKSEIFDDQFSVERPDGSNFTLKIRSTKLEDSAMYFCASSPRDRTRSTQYFGPGTRLTVL.

The chain links TRBV2 to TRBJ2-7, with D possibly matching TRBD1 (6 bases). V was shortened by 0 bases and J by 3 bases, with 15 bases between the two germline ends. There are 16 residues in the CDR3. Per the germline V gene, CDR1 is SNHLY and CDR2 is FYNNEI. The CDR3: CASSEALGGRGYEQYF. The CDR3 nucleotides read TGTGCCAGCAGTGAAGCGCTTGGGGGCCGGGGCTACGAGCAGTACTTC. The full variable domain, completed using reference TRBV2 and TRBJ2-7, is EPEVTQTPSHQVTQMGQEVILRCVPISNHLYFYWYRQILGQKVEFLVSFYNNEISEKSEIFDDQFSVERPDGSNFTLKIRSTKLEDSAMYFCASSEALGGRGYEQYFGPGTRLTVT.

V is TRBV5-5 and J is TRBJ2-1; unclear D gene. The CDR3 sequence is 13 residues long. V was shortened by 0 bases and J by 7 bases, with 8 bases between the two germline ends. CDR1 is SGHKS and CDR2 is YYEKEE in the germline V gene (reference sequence). The CDR3 coding sequence is TGTGCCAGCAGCTTGGCCCGCGGTAATGAGCAGTTCTTC. Encoded protein: CASSLARGNEQFF.

CDR3: CATSRDQGTSGRFYNEQFF. CDR3 bases: TGTGCCACCAGCAGAGATCAGGGGACTAGCGGGCGATTTTACAATGAGCAGTTCTTC. The genes are TRBV15 and TRBJ2-1; 12 nucleotides align to TRBD2. Germline-derived CDR1 and CDR2 are LNHNV and YYDKDF (reference sequence). The V gene end was trimmed by 0 bases and the J gene end by 4 bases; junction bases not matched to a gene: 10. The CDR3 has 19 residues.

There are a few counts of this clone. This chain connects TRBV24-1 to TRBJ1-1, with D perhaps matching TRBD1 (6 bases). Trimming cost V 6 bases and J 2 bases, with 12 bases left between them. Germline-derived CDR1 and CDR2 are KGHDR and SFDVKD. The CDR3 totals 14 residues. This chain's CDR3 is CATSKGTSNTEAFF. CDR3 DNA sequence: TGTGCCACCAGTAAGGGGACATCTAACACTGAAGCTTTCTTT.

The chain uses TRBV30 and TRBJ2-5; 8 bases are shared with TRBD2. Trimming removed 3 bases from V and 5 bases from J; junction bases left unmatched: 8. Germline CDR1 is GTSNPN and CDR2 is SVGIG (reference sequence). CDR3 length equals 14 residues. DNA for the CDR3: TGTGCCTGGAGCATGGGGACTAGGGGGGAGACCCAGTACTTC. It specifies CAWSMGTRGETQYF.

V usage is TRBV18 and J usage is TRBJ1-3, with D possibly being TRBD1 (6 bases). Germline CDR1 reads KGHSH; CDR2 reads LQKENI. The CDR3 loop spans 15 amino acids. The V end lost 3 bases, the J end lost 4 bases, and 13 bases lay between the germline ends. The DNA for the CDR3 is TGTGCCAGCTCACCCTCACAGGGTTCAGGAAACACCATATATTTT. Translated, it gives CASSPSQGSGNTIYF.

The chain employs TRBV27 and TRBJ2-2; D unclear. V lost 5 bases, J lost 0 bases, and 7 bases lay in between. This CDR3 has 14 amino acids. Germline loops: CDR1 MNHEY, CDR2 SMNVEV (reference sequence). CDR3 coding DNA: TGTGCCAGCAGTGCCGGGTCGAACACCGGGGAGCTGTTTTTT. Translating it yields CASSAGSNTGELFF.

CDR3 nucleotide sequence: TGCAGCTACTTACAGGGCTACGAGCAGTACTTC. It yields the protein CSYLQGYEQYF. The chain links TRBV29-1 to TRBJ2-7; possible D gene TRBD1, 6 bases. The CDR3 is made up of 11 amino acids. Germline V CDR1 and CDR2: SQVTM, ANQGSEA. With 8 bases removed from V and 3 bases from J, the gap between germline ends came to 11 bases.

This clone was observed a single time. This chain uses TRBV3-1 (or the pseudogene TRBV3-2) with TRBJ1-2; D is unresolved. The CDR3 covers 12 residues. From germline, CDR1 is LGHDT and CDR2 YNNKEL (reference sequence). V shed 1 base and J shed 9 bases, with 9 bases lying between them. The CDR3 reads CASSQAIERYTF. The CDR3 bases are TGTGCCAGCAGCCAAGCGATCGAGCGCTACACCTTC.

The rearrangement joins TRBV12-5 to TRBJ2-1, with TRBD2 identical over 10 bases. Germline values: CDR1 LGHNT, CDR2 FRNRAP. This CDR3 is built from 17 residues. Germline trimming cut 1 base from V and 7 bases from J; bases unmatched to any gene: 10. CDR3 amino acids: CASGLEVRLAGVNEQFF. The DNA for the CDR3 is TGTGCTAGTGGTTTGGAAGTTAGGCTAGCGGGAGTGAATGAGCAGTTCTTC.

The chain joins TRBV25-1 to TRBJ2-1; tentatively, D is TRBD2 (5 bases). The V end lost 3 bases, the J end lost 7 bases, and 13 bases lay between the germline ends. The CDR3 runs to 14 residues. Germline loops: CDR1 MGHDK, CDR2 SYGVNS. CDR3 protein: CASSDWEMRNEQFF. The CDR3 DNA is TGTGCCAGCAGTGATTGGGAGATGCGAAATGAGCAGTTCTTC.

The genes are TRBV10-3 and TRBJ2-5; 12 nucleotides match TRBD2. Germline V lookup: CDR1 ENHRY, CDR2 SYGVKD. Unmatched junction bases numbered 8, after V lost 10 bases and J lost 2 bases. This CDR3 comprises 15 residues. The CDR3: CATATLAGGQETQYF. CDR3 sequence (DNA): TGTGCCACTGCGACACTAGCGGGGGGACAAGAGACCCAGTACTTC.